Sequencing of this TCR beta chain was carried out in a study of blood T cell repertoires in COVID-19. Study details: Collection of acute and convalescent COVID-19 samples took place in the United States, Italy and Spain. T cells, B-cell-depleted T cells, or PBMCs provided the cDNA or gDNA that served as material.

CDR3 length: 12 amino acids. Germline lookup yields CDR1 SEHNR and CDR2 FQNEAQ (reference sequence). Authors' methods: Estimated nucleated cell counts came from reference gene primer amplification. The method was immunoSEQ multiplex PCR; TCRdb's version includes in-frame clones alone and lacks a portion of them. V and J calls plus clone size are reproduced from that table; the DNA served to infer D and trimming. The top ten clones hold under 1.5% of a sample with some 220,000 clones, approximately 80% of them seen once. Note on this clone: Sequence at one end of the junction differs from germline and may be a read error.

Study members were between about 18 and 100 years old and lived in some 26 US regions. Sequenced input: PBMCs or T cells enriched from blood (not recorded which). The clonotype originates from a middle-aged woman with acute COVID-19. The rearrangement links TRBV7-9 to TRBJ2-1; 9 bases map to TRBD2. The CDR3 sequence is CASSSIERGEIF. The CDR3 DNA reads as TGTGCCAGCAGCTCAATCGAGCGGGGGGAGATCTTC.